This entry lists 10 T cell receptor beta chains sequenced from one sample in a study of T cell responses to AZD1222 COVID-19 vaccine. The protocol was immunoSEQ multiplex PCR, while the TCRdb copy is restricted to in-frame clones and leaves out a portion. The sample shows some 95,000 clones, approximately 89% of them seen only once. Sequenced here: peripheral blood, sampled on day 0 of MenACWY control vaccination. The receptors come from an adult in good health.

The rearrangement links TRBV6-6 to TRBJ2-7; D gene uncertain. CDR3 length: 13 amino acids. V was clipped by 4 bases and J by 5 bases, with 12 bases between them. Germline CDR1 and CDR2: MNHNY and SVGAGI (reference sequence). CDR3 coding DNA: TGTGCCAGCAGTTCGACATTGAACCACGAGCAGTACTTC. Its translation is CASSSTLNHEQYF.

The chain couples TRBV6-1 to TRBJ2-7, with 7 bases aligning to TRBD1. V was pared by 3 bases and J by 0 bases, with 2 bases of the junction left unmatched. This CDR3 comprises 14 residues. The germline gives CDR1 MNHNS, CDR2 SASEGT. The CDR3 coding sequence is TGTGCCAGCAGTGACCGACAGGGCTCCTACGAGCAGTACTTC. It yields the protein CASSDRQGSYEQYF.

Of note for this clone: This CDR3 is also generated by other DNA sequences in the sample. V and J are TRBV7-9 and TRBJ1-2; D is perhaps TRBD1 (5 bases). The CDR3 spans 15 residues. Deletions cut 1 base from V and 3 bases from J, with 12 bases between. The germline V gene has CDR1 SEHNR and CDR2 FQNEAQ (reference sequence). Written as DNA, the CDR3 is TGTGCCAGCAGCTTAGGCCCAGGACACCACTATGGCTACACCTTC. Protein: CASSLGPGHHYGYTF.

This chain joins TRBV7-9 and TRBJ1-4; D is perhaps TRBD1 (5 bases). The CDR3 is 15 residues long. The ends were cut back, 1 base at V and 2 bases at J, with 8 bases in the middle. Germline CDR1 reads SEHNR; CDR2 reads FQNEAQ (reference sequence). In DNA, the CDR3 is TGTGCCAGCAGCTTAGATAGGGGTACTAATGAAAAACTGTTTTTT. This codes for CASSLDRGTNEKLFF. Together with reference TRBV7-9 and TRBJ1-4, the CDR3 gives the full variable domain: DTGVSQNPRHKITKRGQNVTFRCDPISEHNRLYWYRQTLGQGPEFLTYFQNEAQLEKSRLLSDRFSAERPKGSFSTLEIQRTEQGDSAMYLCASSLDRGTNEKLFFGSGTQLSVL.

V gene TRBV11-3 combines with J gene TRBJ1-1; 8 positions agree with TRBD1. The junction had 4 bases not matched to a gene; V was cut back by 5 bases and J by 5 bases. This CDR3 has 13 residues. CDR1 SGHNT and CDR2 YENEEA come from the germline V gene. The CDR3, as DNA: TGTGCCAGCAGCCTTGACAGGGGAACTGAAGCTTTCTTT. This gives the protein CASSLDRGTEAFF. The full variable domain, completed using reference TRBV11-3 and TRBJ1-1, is EAGVVQSPRYKIIEKKQPVAFWCNPISGHNTLYWYLQNLGQGPELLIRYENEEAVDDSQLPKDRFSAERLKGVDSTLKIQPAELGDSAVYLCASSLDRGTEAFFGQGTRLTVV.

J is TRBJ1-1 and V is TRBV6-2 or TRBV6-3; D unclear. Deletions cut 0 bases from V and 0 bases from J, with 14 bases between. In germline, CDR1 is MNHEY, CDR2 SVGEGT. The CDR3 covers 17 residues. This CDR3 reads CASSYSPSTGMNTEAFF. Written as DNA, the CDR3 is TGTGCCAGCAGTTACTCGCCCTCCACGGGTATGAACACTGAAGCTTTCTTT.

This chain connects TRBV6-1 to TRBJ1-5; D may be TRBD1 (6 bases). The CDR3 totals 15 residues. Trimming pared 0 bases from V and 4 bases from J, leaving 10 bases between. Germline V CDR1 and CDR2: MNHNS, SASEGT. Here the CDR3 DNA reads TGTGCCAGCAGTGAAGCACAGGGAATTAATCAGCCCCAGCATTTT. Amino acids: CASSEAQGINQPQHF.

The DNA of the CDR3 is TGTGCCAGCAGTGAAGGGGGAGAGAACACTGAAGCTTTCTTT. It codes for CASSEGGENTEAFF. The J gene is TRBJ1-1, the V gene TRBV2; D is uncertain. There are 14 residues in the CDR3. The germline V and J ends were trimmed by 1 base and 1 base, with 7 bases remaining between them. Germline V gene lookup returns CDR1 SNHLY and CDR2 FYNNEI.

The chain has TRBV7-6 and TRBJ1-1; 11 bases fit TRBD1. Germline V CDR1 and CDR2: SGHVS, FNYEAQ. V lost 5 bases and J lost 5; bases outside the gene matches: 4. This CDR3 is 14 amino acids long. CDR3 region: CASSPDRGRTEAFF. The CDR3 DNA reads TGTGCCAGCAGCCCGGACAGGGGGCGGACTGAAGCTTTCTTT. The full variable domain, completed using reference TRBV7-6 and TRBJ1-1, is GAGVSQSPRYKVTKRGQDVALRCDPISGHVSLYWYRQALGQGPEFLTYFNYEAQQDKSGLPNDRFSAERPEGSISTLTIQRTEQRDSAMYRCASSPDRGRTEAFFGQGTRLTVV.

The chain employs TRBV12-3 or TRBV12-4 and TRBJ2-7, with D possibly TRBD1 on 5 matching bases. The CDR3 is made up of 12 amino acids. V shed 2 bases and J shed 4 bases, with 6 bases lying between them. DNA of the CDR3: TGTGCCAGCAGTTTACACAGGTACGAGCAGTACTTC. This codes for CASSLHRYEQYF.